The 21 T cell receptor beta chains given below trace back to one sample, sequenced in a study of T cells after yellow fever vaccination. Each CDR3 protein is one row after TCRdb ran MiXCR on the 5' RACE reads. The sample lists some 420,000 distinct CDR3 sequences, 18% occurring once. Sequencing was performed on PBMCs, taken before the yellow fever booster vaccination. Source of these receptors: a man aged 18 to 30 who received the YFV17D yellow fever vaccine.

This sequence joins TRBV15 and TRBJ2-3, with D possibly TRBD2 on 5 matching bases. The CDR3 extends over 14 amino acids. Deletions cut 6 bases from V and 2 bases from J, with 12 bases between. The germline gives CDR1 LNHNV, CDR2 YYDKDF (reference sequence). Here the CDR3 DNA reads TGTGCCACCAGGCAAGCGGACCTCACAGATACGCAGTATTTT. Amino acids: CATRQADLTDTQYF.

This clonotype was counted only a few times. The gene calls are TRBV11-2 and TRBJ1-4, with 10 bases lining up with TRBD1. CDR1 SGHAT and CDR2 FQNNGV come from the germline V gene. Losses at the gene ends were 2 bases for V and 9 bases for J; bases not matched to a gene: 6. CDR3 size: 15 residues. The CDR3 is CASSLPGQGRKKLFF. CDR3 nucleotide sequence: TGTGCCAGCAGCTTACCGGGACAGGGGCGGAAAAAACTGTTTTTT. Full variable domain (rest looked up from reference TRBV11-2 and TRBJ1-4): EAGVAQSPRYKIIEKRQSVAFWCNPISGHATLYWYQQILGQGPKLLIQFQNNGVVDDSQLPKDRFSAERLKGVDSTLKIQPAKLEDSAVYLCASSLPGQGRKKLFFGSGTQLSVL.

This clonotype occurred a few times. This chain uses TRBV6-5 with TRBJ1-3; TRBD1 matches 10 bases. With 6 bases clipped from V and 1 base from J, the junction kept 6 bases outside the gene matches. The V gene's germline CDR1 is MNHEY and CDR2 SVGAGI. The CDR3 length is 16 residues. The CDR3 DNA reads as TGTGCCAGCAGGCGACAGGGGGCGATTTCTGGAAACACCATATATTTT. It specifies CASRRQGAISGNTIYF.

This clonotype turned up a few times. The chain links TRBV20-1 to TRBJ2-3; 9 nucleotides align to TRBD2. After removal of 0 bases from V and 4 bases from J, the junction contained 2 bases not matched to a gene. The CDR3 extends over 14 amino acids. Germline V gene lookup returns CDR1 DFQATT and CDR2 SNEGSKA (reference sequence). Here the CDR3 reads CSARDASGADTQYF. CDR3 bases: TGCAGTGCTAGAGATGCTAGCGGGGCAGATACGCAGTATTTT.

This clonotype came up a few times. The chain is built from TRBV12-3 or TRBV12-4 and TRBJ2-5, with 12 bases identical to TRBD2. This CDR3 is built from 16 residues. Trimming took 4 bases from V and 3 from J; bases not matched to a gene: 6. CDR3 nucleotide sequence: TGTGCCAGCAGTTCGACTAGCGGGGGCCACAAAGAGACCCAGTACTTC. It specifies CASSSTSGGHKETQYF.

This clonotype was seen only a few times. The V and J genes are TRBV20-1 and TRBJ2-7; possibly TRBD1 for D (6 bases). V was trimmed by 6 bases and J by 3 bases, leaving 9 bases between them. The CDR3 loop spans 11 amino acids. Germline V gives CDR1 DFQATT, CDR2 SNEGSKA (reference sequence). CDR3 DNA sequence: TGCAGTGCGGGACACCTCTACGAGCAGTACGTC. Translating it yields CSAGHLYEQYV.

There are a few counts of this clonotype. This chain uses TRBV20-1 with TRBJ1-2; D remains unclear. CDR3 length: 15 amino acids. Trimming removed 4 bases at V and 4 bases at J, with 19 bases between. Germline lookup yields CDR1 DFQATT and CDR2 SNEGSKA (reference sequence). DNA of the CDR3: TGCAGTGCTAAGGTTTTGGCAGCCTGGGGCTATGGCTACACCTTC. Translating gives CSAKVLAAWGYGYTF.

The V call is TRBV7-3, the J call TRBJ1-2; TRBD1 agrees at 12 bases. The CDR3 runs to 16 residues. The germline V gene encodes CDR1 SGHTA and CDR2 FQGTGA. Trimming took 5 bases from V and 6 from J; bases not matched to a gene: 10. The CDR3 DNA reads as TGTGCCAGCAGCCCCGGGGGACAGGGGGCGTCGGATGGCTACACCTTC. This gives the protein CASSPGGQGASDGYTF.

This clonotype was seen a handful of times. J is TRBJ1-4 and V is TRBV6-5; 7 nucleotides agree with TRBD1. The junction had 9 bases not matched to a gene; V was cut back by 0 bases and J by 8 bases. The CDR3 is 16 amino acids. CDR1 is MNHEY and CDR2 is SVGAGI in the germline V gene. Written as DNA, the CDR3 is TGTGCCAGCAGTTACTCCGTGAGGAGGGGGCGAGAAAAACTGTTTTTT. Amino acid sequence: CASSYSVRRGREKLFF.

This sequence joins TRBV6-5 and TRBJ2-2; D possibly corresponds to TRBD1 (5 bases). In germline, CDR1 is MNHEY, CDR2 SVGAGI. The V gene lost 5 bases and the J gene lost 3 bases, with 16 bases spanning the gap. The CDR3 contains 16 residues. The chain's CDR3 is CASSLRSGSHTGELFF. The CDR3 nucleotides are TGTGCCAGCAGTCTTAGGTCAGGGTCTCACACCGGGGAGCTGTTTTTT.

This clonotype was seen a handful of times. The rearrangement joins TRBV7-8 to TRBJ2-1; D is unresolved. The V and J ends lost 1 base and 6 bases respectively, with 16 bases between them. The CDR3 has 16 amino acids. Germline lookup yields CDR1 SGHVS and CDR2 FQNEAQ. The CDR3 bases are TGTGCCAGCAGCTTAGGGAGTGTTACAGTACCCAATGAGCAGTTCTTC. This translates into CASSLGSVTVPNEQFF.

The CDR3 spells CASSERAGRPSTDTQYF. CDR3 bases: TGCGCCAGCAGCGAGAGGGCAGGGCGTCCAAGTACAGATACGCAGTATTTT. The chain couples TRBV4-3 to TRBJ2-3, with D possibly called TRBD1 or TRBD2 (5 bases each). Germline values: CDR1 LGHNA, CDR2 YSLEER. There are 17 residues in the CDR3. V lost 5 bases, J lost 3 bases, and 21 bases lay in between.

As for this clonotype: The junction differs from germline at one of its ends, possibly a read error. This rearrangement joins TRBV3-1 to TRBJ2-1; 12 bases map to TRBD2. The CDR3 has 13 residues. CDR1 is LGHDT and CDR2 is YNNKEL in the germline V gene (reference sequence). The CDR3: CASSLGTSGPAVF. CDR3 in DNA: TGTGCCAGCAGCCTTGGGACTAGCGGGCCCGCGGTCTTC.

The chain couples TRBV24-1 to TRBJ2-1; 8 bases are a match to TRBD2. This CDR3 comprises 15 residues. The germline gives CDR1 KGHDR, CDR2 SFDVKD. CDR3: CATGAGAGGNNEQFF. The CDR3 DNA reads as TGTGCTACCGGCGCGGGGGCGGGGGGAAACAATGAGCAGTTCTTC.

This clonotype was seen many times. The chain has TRBV7-2 and TRBJ2-3; either TRBD1 or TRBD2 may fit D (6 bases each). Germline CDR1 SGHTA, CDR2 FQGNSA. The germline V and J ends were trimmed by 8 bases and 10 bases, with 19 bases remaining between them. The CDR3 is made up of 13 amino acids. The CDR3 loop reads CASSQGGNRAQYF. The CDR3 bases are TGTGCCAGCTCACAGGGCGGGAATCGTGCGCAGTATTTT.

This clonotype was seen a few times. The chain uses TRBV24-1 and TRBJ2-1; a possible D gene is TRBD1 (5 bases). Germline V gene data show CDR1 as KGHDR and CDR2 as SFDVKD. CDR3 size: 13 residues. V gave up 6 bases and J gave up 7 bases, with 12 bases separating them. CDR3 DNA sequence: TGTGCCACCAGTCTCGCAGGGTGGAATGAGCAGTTCTTC. It yields the protein CATSLAGWNEQFF.

In its sample, this clonotype was seen a few times. The chain joins TRBV12-3 or TRBV12-4 to TRBJ2-7; D may match TRBD1 or TRBD2 (5 bases each). The CDR3 is made up of 14 amino acids. Trimming cost V 2 bases and J 4 bases, with 12 bases left between them. The CDR3 DNA reads TGTGCCAGCAGTTTAAGGGGAGCTGCTTACGAGCAGTACTTC. This sequence encodes CASSLRGAAYEQYF.

This clonotype was recorded a few times. The rearrangement uses TRBV27 and TRBJ2-3, with D perhaps matching TRBD1 or TRBD2 (5 bases each). Trimming took 4 bases from V and 3 from J, leaving 14 bases between them. Germline CDR1 and CDR2: MNHEY and SMNVEV (reference sequence). The CDR3 loop spans 15 amino acids. The CDR3 region has the DNA TGTGCCAGCAGTTGGGGGTTGGTAGCGACAGATACGCAGTATTTT. Encoded protein: CASSWGLVATDTQYF.

This sequence joins TRBV18 and TRBJ2-1; weak D call: TRBD2 (5 bases). The germline CDR1 and CDR2 sequences are KGHSH and LQKENI. Deletions cut 3 bases from V and 11 bases from J, with 20 bases between. The CDR3 contains 15 residues. CDR3 residues: CASSPGSRPSMQQFF. CDR3 coding DNA: TGTGCCAGCTCACCGGGGAGTAGACCTTCGATGCAGCAGTTCTTC.

The V gene is TRBV25-1, the J gene TRBJ2-3, with D perhaps TRBD2 (7 bases). Germline CDR1 and CDR2: MGHDK and SYGVNS. V lost 0 bases to trimming and J lost 5 bases, with 15 bases between them. CDR3 size: 16 residues. CDR3 nucleotides: TGTGCCAGCAGTGAATATAAGAGGGGGAGGGGAGATACGCAGTATTTT. This gives the protein CASSEYKRGRGDTQYF.

This clonotype occurred a few times. The chain combines TRBV18 with TRBJ2-5; D is ambiguous. The V gene lost 0 bases and the J gene lost 2 bases, with 7 bases spanning the gap. The length of the CDR3 is 14 residues. Germline CDR1 is KGHSH and CDR2 is LQKENI. CDR3 protein: CASSPPGQQETQYF. CDR3 coding DNA: TGTGCCAGCTCACCACCCGGCCAGCAAGAGACCCAGTACTTC.